This T cell receptor (beta chain) was sequenced during a study of T cell changes during pregnancy in multiple sclerosis. TCRdb's table, derived via immunoSEQ multiplex PCR, lists solely in-frame clones and lacks some. The profile shows roughly 62,000 clones, approximately 90% of them singletons. Sample: peripheral blood, taken in the first trimester of pregnancy. This sequence was found in a female donor with multiple sclerosis, enrolled in a pregnancy study.

The CDR3 is CASTPGQSHTGELFF. The CDR3 DNA reads as TGTGCCAGTACTCCGGGACAGTCTCACACCGGGGAGCTGTTTTTT. The chain couples TRBV19 to TRBJ2-2; 7 bases fit TRBD1. CDR3 size: 15 residues. The ends lost 7 bases at V and 3 bases at J; junction bases unmatched: 8. Looked up from germline, CDR1 is LNHDA and CDR2 is SQIVND (reference sequence).